This T cell receptor beta chain was sequenced during a study of T cells in Graves' hyperthyroidism and ophthalmopathy. On the study more broadly: Peripheral blood draws took place at initial diagnosis, ahead of any treatment. General observations from the study: The blood repertoire included most of the expanded thyroid clonotypes above 0.001.

Subjects aged 18 to 65 presented with newly diagnosed hyperthyroidism of less than 2 months' duration. Diagnostic decisions used clinical symptoms, serum thyroxine and TRAb, thyroid ultrasound and orbital computed tomography. TCR beta CDR3 region amplification was performed from RNA transcripts. The HTBI primer set served for first-round RT-PCR of the TCR CDR3. MiXCR, applied by TCRdb to the multiplex PCR reads, yields one record per CDR3 protein. Of around 480,000 distinct CDR3 sequences in the sample, approximately 15% were seen once. This clonotype was picked up many times. Its antigen remains unidentified. Trimming took off 5 bases at V and 3 bases at J, with 9 bases between the two ends. The germline V gene has CDR1 SGHAT and CDR2 FQNNGV. The CDR3 consists of 13 residues.

The sequencing sample was made of blood. This clonotype was obtained from a woman aged 18-29 years with Graves' hyperthyroidism. The chain joins TRBV11-2 to TRBJ2-3; no clear D. DNA for the CDR3: TGTGCCAGCAGCCCCACCGTGACAGATACGCAGTATTTT. It encodes CASSPTVTDTQYF.